Listed below are T cell receptor beta chains from one sample, sequenced in a study of blood T cell repertoires in COVID-19. Clones were read by immunoSEQ multiplex PCR, and TCRdb kept only the in-frame ones, dropping some. The sample holds about 270,000 clones, approximately 86% seen once. Input material: peripheral blood. These receptors all stem from a man between 40 and 49 years old with active or convalescent COVID-19. Each CDR3 is given with its conserved first and last residue. Each record gives: clone size, J gene, V gene, D gene, CDR3 DNA, CDR3 protein. The D gene is left open where the match is weak. Expanded clones are given a class, and other clones once, few, many or no size at all.

abundance: .; j_gene: TRBJ1-5; v_gene: TRBV2; d_gene: .; CDR3nt: TGTGCCAGCAGTGAAACGGGGGACTCTAATCAGCCCCAGCATTTT; CDR3aa: CASSETGDSNQPQHF
abundance: .; j_gene: TRBJ2-7; v_gene: TRBV11-2; d_gene: TRBD1; CDR3nt: TGTGCCAGCAGCCGCCTGGGACAGACCTACGAGCAGTACTTC; CDR3aa: CASSRLGQTYEQYF
abundance: once; j_gene: TRBJ1-2; v_gene: TRBV28; d_gene: .; CDR3nt: TGTGCCAGCAGTACCGCCACAGGGAGCTATGGCTACACCTTC; CDR3aa: CASSTATGSYGYTF
abundance: few; j_gene: TRBJ2-7; v_gene: TRBV5-1; d_gene: TRBD2; CDR3nt: TGCGCCAGCAGCCCCGGCCAGAGCGGGGCAACCTACGAGCAGTACTTC; CDR3aa: CASSPGQSGATYEQYF
abundance: .; j_gene: TRBJ2-7; v_gene: TRBV3-1/TRBV3-2; d_gene: TRBD2; CDR3nt: TGTGCCAGCAGCCCCGGAGGGAGACTAGCGGTTTACGAGCAGTACTTC; CDR3aa: CASSPGGRLAVYEQYF
abundance: .; j_gene: TRBJ1-5; v_gene: TRBV2; d_gene: .; CDR3nt: TGTGCCAGCAGTTTTAACAGGGGCAATCAGCCCCAGCATTTT; CDR3aa: CASSFNRGNQPQHF
abundance: .; j_gene: TRBJ2-7; v_gene: TRBV2; d_gene: .; CDR3nt: TGTGCCAGCATAGGCAGGGGCCTGGGGGAGCAGTACTTC; CDR3aa: CASIGRGLGEQYF
abundance: .; j_gene: TRBJ2-3; v_gene: TRBV1; d_gene: .; CDR3nt: TGCACCAGCAGCCAAGATGGAGCGGGCCCCACAGATACGCAGTATTTT; CDR3aa: CTSSQDGAGPTDTQYF
abundance: .; j_gene: TRBJ1-1; v_gene: TRBV7-9; d_gene: TRBD1; CDR3nt: TGTGCCAGCAGCCTGCAGACAGGGATGAACACTGAAGCTTTCTTT; CDR3aa: CASSLQTGMNTEAFF
abundance: .; j_gene: TRBJ2-1; v_gene: TRBV6-5; d_gene: TRBD2; CDR3nt: TGTGCCAGCAGTTACTCAGGCGGGAGGCTTTACAATGAGCAGTTCTTC; CDR3aa: CASSYSGGRLYNEQFF
abundance: .; j_gene: TRBJ1-5; v_gene: TRBV18; d_gene: TRBD1; CDR3nt: TGTGCCAGCTCACCCGGCGGCAGGGGGCAGCATTTT; CDR3aa: CASSPGGRGQHF
abundance: .; j_gene: TRBJ2-7; v_gene: TRBV10-1; d_gene: .; CDR3nt: TGCGCCAGCAGGGAGACAGGTGAAAGCGAGCAGTACTTC; CDR3aa: CASRETGESEQYF
abundance: .; j_gene: TRBJ1-2; v_gene: TRBV5-1; d_gene: .; CDR3nt: TGCGCCAGCAGCGTTAATGATGGCTACACCTTC; CDR3aa: CASSVNDGYTF
abundance: .; j_gene: TRBJ2-3; v_gene: TRBV5-1; d_gene: .; CDR3nt: TGCGCCAGCAGCTTGACCGGGACTCACACAGATACGCAGTATTTT; CDR3aa: CASSLTGTHTDTQYF
abundance: .; j_gene: TRBJ2-2; v_gene: TRBV12-3/TRBV12-4; d_gene: .; CDR3nt: TGTGCCAGTGGACACCTGAACACCGGGGAGCTGTTTTTT; CDR3aa: CASGHLNTGELFF
abundance: .; j_gene: TRBJ1-6; v_gene: TRBV7-3; d_gene: .; CDR3nt: TGTGCCAGCAGCGCCAGGACAGCCTATAATTCACCCCTCCACTTT; CDR3aa: CASSARTAYNSPLHF
abundance: .; j_gene: TRBJ1-2; v_gene: TRBV5-8; d_gene: .; CDR3nt: TGTGCCAGCAGCTTGACGGTCTGGAGTTTGACTGGCTACACCTTC; CDR3aa: CASSLTVWSLTGYTF
abundance: .; j_gene: TRBJ2-1; v_gene: TRBV27; d_gene: TRBD2; CDR3nt: TGTGCCAGCAGTCCCCACCAAAGCGGGGGGGTAAGTGAGCAGTTCTTC; CDR3aa: CASSPHQSGGVSEQFF
abundance: .; j_gene: TRBJ2-7; v_gene: TRBV7-5; d_gene: .; CDR3nt: TGTGTCAGAAGCTTAGCAGTAAGGGGGCAATTTGACGACGAGCAGTACTTC; CDR3aa: CVRSLAVRGQFDDEQYF
abundance: .; j_gene: TRBJ1-2; v_gene: TRBV14; d_gene: .; CDR3nt: TGTGCCAGCAGCCTTGACGACACCCCGAACGGCTACACCTTC; CDR3aa: CASSLDDTPNGYTF
abundance: .; j_gene: TRBJ1-5; v_gene: TRBV2; d_gene: TRBD1; CDR3nt: TGTGCCAGCCAGGGGGCAGTCTTTCAGCCCCAGCATTTT; CDR3aa: CASQGAVFQPQHF
abundance: .; j_gene: TRBJ1-4; v_gene: TRBV28; d_gene: TRBD1; CDR3nt: TGTGCCAGCAGTCCCGGCGGACAGGGCAATGAAAAACTGTTTTTT; CDR3aa: CASSPGGQGNEKLFF
abundance: .; j_gene: TRBJ1-1; v_gene: TRBV3-1/TRBV3-2; d_gene: .; CDR3nt: TGTGCCAGCCGGTACAGGTTGAACACTGAAGCTTTCTTT; CDR3aa: CASRYRLNTEAFF
abundance: .; j_gene: TRBJ2-2; v_gene: TRBV6-4; d_gene: .; CDR3nt: TGTGCCAGCAGTGACAATGGGGCCACCGGGGAGCTGTTTTTT; CDR3aa: CASSDNGATGELFF
abundance: .; j_gene: TRBJ2-1; v_gene: TRBV4-1; d_gene: .; CDR3nt: TGCGCCAGCAGCCGCGACAGGGCGGGGTCCGGTGAGCAGTTCTTC; CDR3aa: CASSRDRAGSGEQFF
abundance: .; j_gene: TRBJ2-3; v_gene: TRBV7-9; d_gene: TRBD2; CDR3nt: TGTGCCAGCAGCCTCGGACTAGCGGTGAGCACAGATACGCAGTATTTT; CDR3aa: CASSLGLAVSTDTQYF
abundance: .; j_gene: TRBJ1-1; v_gene: TRBV4-1; d_gene: .; CDR3nt: TGCGCCAGCAGCCAAGATCTATCGGGGAAAAAAAACACTGAAGCTTTCTTT; CDR3aa: CASSQDLSGKKNTEAFF
abundance: .; j_gene: TRBJ1-4; v_gene: TRBV16; d_gene: .; CDR3nt: TGTGCCAGCAGCCTGCGACATGCAACTAATGAAAAACTGTTTTTT; CDR3aa: CASSLRHATNEKLFF
abundance: .; j_gene: TRBJ2-3; v_gene: TRBV7-3; d_gene: TRBD1; CDR3nt: TGTGCCAGCAGCGACGGGACAGGGGGGTTGGATACGCAGTATTTT; CDR3aa: CASSDGTGGLDTQYF
abundance: .; j_gene: TRBJ1-2; v_gene: TRBV19; d_gene: TRBD1; CDR3nt: TGTGCCAGTAGCTCGACAGGGACATCTAACTATGGCTACACCTTC; CDR3aa: CASSSTGTSNYGYTF
abundance: .; j_gene: TRBJ2-1; v_gene: TRBV5-1; d_gene: .; CDR3nt: TGCGCCAGCGGGCCAGGCGGGCAAGACAATGAGCAGTTCTTC; CDR3aa: CASGPGGQDNEQFF
abundance: .; j_gene: TRBJ2-5; v_gene: TRBV12-3/TRBV12-4; d_gene: .; CDR3nt: TGTGCCAGCAGTAGAACCGGGAGAGAGACCCAGTACTTC; CDR3aa: CASSRTGRETQYF
abundance: .; j_gene: TRBJ1-4; v_gene: TRBV5-6; d_gene: TRBD1; CDR3nt: TGTGCCAGCAGCTCGGGACAGGGGAGTGAAAAACTGTTTTTT; CDR3aa: CASSSGQGSEKLFF
abundance: .; j_gene: TRBJ1-2; v_gene: TRBV6-2/TRBV6-3; d_gene: .; CDR3nt: TGTGCCAGCAGTTACATGGAGTCGGCTGGCTACACCTTC; CDR3aa: CASSYMESAGYTF
abundance: many; j_gene: TRBJ2-5; v_gene: TRBV9; d_gene: TRBD1; CDR3nt: TGTGCCAGCAGCGTGGGAACCTCAGGGGGCGTTGAGACCCAGTACTTC; CDR3aa: CASSVGTSGGVETQYF
abundance: .; j_gene: TRBJ1-6; v_gene: TRBV28; d_gene: .; CDR3nt: TGTGCCAGCAAGTCGCCAGGGGACGGATCCTATAATTCACCCCTCCACTTT; CDR3aa: CASKSPGDGSYNSPLHF
abundance: .; j_gene: TRBJ1-1; v_gene: TRBV7-6; d_gene: .; CDR3nt: TGTGCCAGCCGAGGCCCCGGCTACACTGAAGCTTTCTTT; CDR3aa: CASRGPGYTEAFF
abundance: .; j_gene: TRBJ1-5; v_gene: TRBV15; d_gene: .; CDR3nt: TGTGCCACGAAGGGGAGTCGGTCCGGAGGGCAGCCCCAGCATTTT; CDR3aa: CATKGSRSGGQPQHF
abundance: once; j_gene: TRBJ2-1; v_gene: TRBV6-2/TRBV6-3; d_gene: TRBD1; CDR3nt: TGTGCCAGCAGTTACACGCGGACAGGGCGAAATGAGCAGTTCTTC; CDR3aa: CASSYTRTGRNEQFF
abundance: .; j_gene: TRBJ2-5; v_gene: TRBV7-7; d_gene: .; CDR3nt: TGTGCTAGCAGTCTCAGCGGGCGTCTAGAAGAGACCCAGTACTTC; CDR3aa: CASSLSGRLEETQYF
abundance: .; j_gene: TRBJ2-7; v_gene: TRBV19; d_gene: TRBD2; CDR3nt: TGTGCCAGTAGTATAGAGGGTGTCCTAGCGGGCTCCTACGAGCAGTACTTC; CDR3aa: CASSIEGVLAGSYEQYF
abundance: .; j_gene: TRBJ2-5; v_gene: TRBV27; d_gene: .; CDR3nt: TGTGCCAGCACGCCTACAGGTATCGAGGAGACCCAGTACTTC; CDR3aa: CASTPTGIEETQYF
abundance: .; j_gene: TRBJ1-6; v_gene: TRBV6-5; d_gene: .; CDR3nt: TGTGCCAGCAGTCCAATTCCGACAGGCAATTCACCCCTCCACTTT; CDR3aa: CASSPIPTGNSPLHF
abundance: .; j_gene: TRBJ1-4; v_gene: TRBV9; d_gene: TRBD1; CDR3nt: TGTGCCAGCAGCCGTCAGGGGGCTGGTGCAACTAATGAAAAACTGTTTTTT; CDR3aa: CASSRQGAGATNEKLFF
abundance: .; j_gene: TRBJ2-1; v_gene: TRBV11-2; d_gene: TRBD2; CDR3nt: TGTGCCAGCAGCTTAGCGGGAGGGTCCTACAATGAGCAGTTCTTC; CDR3aa: CASSLAGGSYNEQFF
abundance: .; j_gene: TRBJ2-3; v_gene: TRBV15; d_gene: TRBD2; CDR3nt: TGTGCCACCAGCAGACCGACTAGCGGGGGCCTCCTAAGCACAGATACGCAGTATTTT; CDR3aa: CATSRPTSGGLLSTDTQYF
abundance: .; j_gene: TRBJ1-6; v_gene: TRBV12-5; d_gene: .; CDR3nt: TGTGCTAGTGGTTTGGGGGCCAAAACAACCCTCCACTTT; CDR3aa: CASGLGAKTTLHF
abundance: .; j_gene: TRBJ2-6; v_gene: TRBV19; d_gene: TRBD2; CDR3nt: TGTGCCAGTAGTCCCGGGAGGGTGAAAGGGGCCAACGTCCTGACTTTC; CDR3aa: CASSPGRVKGANVLTF
abundance: .; j_gene: TRBJ2-7; v_gene: TRBV28; d_gene: .; CDR3nt: TGTGCCAGTGGAGGGACAGTCTACGAGCAGTACTTC; CDR3aa: CASGGTVYEQYF
abundance: once; j_gene: TRBJ1-2; v_gene: TRBV19; d_gene: .; CDR3nt: TGTGCCAGTAGTATAGACAGCTATGGCTACACCTTC; CDR3aa: CASSIDSYGYTF
abundance: .; j_gene: TRBJ2-7; v_gene: TRBV19; d_gene: .; CDR3nt: TGTGCCAGTAGTATAGGATCGACGGGAGCCTACGAGCAGTACTTC; CDR3aa: CASSIGSTGAYEQYF
abundance: .; j_gene: TRBJ1-1; v_gene: TRBV5-1; d_gene: .; CDR3nt: TGCGCCAGCAGCTTGGAAGGGGGAACGACTGAAGCTTTCTTT; CDR3aa: CASSLEGGTTEAFF
abundance: .; j_gene: TRBJ2-1; v_gene: TRBV5-6; d_gene: TRBD2; CDR3nt: TGTGCCAGCAGCTTGGACTTAGCGGGAAGGTTGGATGAGCAGTTCTTC; CDR3aa: CASSLDLAGRLDEQFF
abundance: .; j_gene: TRBJ1-5; v_gene: TRBV5-4; d_gene: TRBD1; CDR3nt: TGTGCCAGCAGCCCAGGACCGGGACAGCAACAGCCCCAGCATTTT; CDR3aa: CASSPGPGQQQPQHF
abundance: .; j_gene: TRBJ1-5; v_gene: TRBV6-5; d_gene: .; CDR3nt: TGTGCCAGCATTTCGAGGTTTCCGCCCCAGCATTTT; CDR3aa: CASISRFPPQHF
abundance: .; j_gene: TRBJ2-7; v_gene: TRBV19; d_gene: .; CDR3nt: TGTGCCAGTAGTAGCCGTCGGGAGTACTCCTACGAGCAGTACTTC; CDR3aa: CASSSRREYSYEQYF
abundance: .; j_gene: TRBJ2-1; v_gene: TRBV5-4; d_gene: TRBD1; CDR3nt: TGTGCCAGCAACTCCGGAGGTCCACAGGGGAATAATGAGCAGTTCTTC; CDR3aa: CASNSGGPQGNNEQFF